This T cell receptor beta chain was sequenced for a study of blood T cell repertoires in COVID-19. Looked up from germline, CDR1 is KGHSH and CDR2 is LQKENI. V lost 3 bases to trimming and J lost 5 bases, with 14 bases between them. The CDR3 spans 15 residues. Produced via immunoSEQ multiplex PCR; TCRdb's table is partial and in-frame only. This sample has roughly 230,000 clones, with more than 75% found just once. The source material was PBMCs or T cells enriched from blood (not recorded which). The V gene is TRBV18, the J gene TRBJ1-5; the D gene is possibly TRBD1 (6 bases). The receptor was isolated from a woman between 50 and 59 years old who had been exposed to COVID-19. CDR3 residues: CASSPERTVYQPQHF. DNA for the CDR3: TGTGCCAGCTCACCCGAGAGGACAGTATATCAGCCCCAGCATTTT.